This paragraph reports one T cell receptor (beta chain). Antigen: not known. The sample comes from a study of cytomegalovirus exposure and HLA in healthy donors. General study results and limits: Through in vitro validation, a few CMV-associated chains were shown to be specific for CMV antigens. Some V segments, including TRBV6-2 and TRBV6-3, were excluded as indistinguishable. Later work found that TCR association rates differed between HLA loci; DRB1 had the most and HLA-C the fewest.

V was shortened by 2 bases and J by 4 bases, with 9 bases between the two germline ends. The CDR3 spans 13 residues. Germline V lookup: CDR1 SEHNR, CDR2 FQNEAQ (reference sequence). Use of 60 Vbeta and 13 Jbeta primers characterized the PCR. Per the original methods: It was a later analysis that counted roughly 80 million unique TCR beta chains, of which around 11 million were shared. Produced via immunoSEQ multiplex PCR; TCRdb's table is partial and in-frame only. The V and J calls and clone size come from that table; D and trimming were worked out from the DNA. The sample includes about 130,000 clones, around 78% seen only once; the top ten take approximately 1.7%.

The sequenced sample was PBMCs. The receptor comes from a woman between 45 and 60 years old in good health and CMV-seronegative. The chain joins TRBV7-9 to TRBJ2-7; TRBD2 is a possible D gene (5 bases). The CDR3 DNA reads TGTGCCAGCAGCTTAATAGCGTATTACGAGCAGTACTTC. It specifies CASSLIAYYEQYF. The full variable domain, with the rest looked up from reference TRBV7-9 and TRBJ2-7, is DTGVSQNPRHKITKRGQNVTFRCDPISEHNRLYWYRQTLGQGPEFLTYFQNEAQLEKSRLLSDRFSAERPKGSFSTLEIQRTEQGDSAMYLCASSLIAYYEQYFGPGTRLTVT.